Each of the 26 T cell receptor beta chains below was sequenced from the same sample in a study of post-analysis software for immune sequencing data. The TCR beta cDNA libraries contained unique molecular identifiers. TCRdb analysed the PCR reads with MiXCR anew, one entry per CDR3 protein. This table has about 460,000 distinct CDR3 sequences, roughly 45% appearing once. These receptors have no known antigen. Study-wide findings and caveats: Relative to controls, patients had five TRBV segments at higher frequency, with TRBV5-6, TRBV5-1 and TRBV20-1 among these.

The sample taken for sequencing was blood. The receptors were gathered from a girl aged 10 to 17 with multiple sclerosis.

This clonotype was seen only a few times. J is TRBJ2-1 and V is TRBV5-4, with D perhaps matching TRBD1 or TRBD2 (6 bases each). V was shortened by 4 bases and J by 9 bases, with 17 bases between the two germline ends. The CDR3 spans 14 residues. Germline CDR1 reads SGHNT; CDR2 reads YYREEE (reference sequence). For the CDR3, the DNA is TGTGCCAGCAGCCTCGGGGGCCAAGAGGGTGAGCAGTTCTTC. It is translated as CASSLGGQEGEQFF.

This clonotype is a singleton in its sample. The V call is TRBV7-9, the J call TRBJ2-1; 8 bases are a match to TRBD2. The CDR3 sequence is 13 residues long. V dropped 5 bases and J dropped 14; count of bases not matched to a gene: 11. CDR1 is SEHNR, CDR2 FQNEAQ, per germline (reference sequence). CDR3 in DNA: TGTGCCAGCAGCCAAATTAGCGGGGAGGCAGAGTTCTTC. Translating it yields CASSQISGEAEFF.

This clonotype was counted between two and nine times. The genes are TRBV27 and TRBJ2-7, with 8 bases lining up with TRBD1. The CDR3 sequence is 15 residues long. Germline lookup yields CDR1 MNHEY and CDR2 SMNVEV (reference sequence). With V trimmed by 4 bases and J by 4 bases, 9 bases remained unmatched. DNA for the CDR3: TGTGCCAGCAGTTCTTTCGACAGGGGAGGATACGAGCAGTACTTC. Protein sequence: CASSSFDRGGYEQYF.

V usage is TRBV5-1 and J usage is TRBJ2-4, with TRBD1 matching over 10 bases. In germline, CDR1 is SGHRS, CDR2 YFSETQ. The CDR3 sequence is 13 residues long. V lost 4 bases, J lost 9 bases, and 4 bases stayed unmatched. As DNA, the CDR3 is TGCGCCAGCAGCCCGGACAGGGGGGCCATTCAGTACTTC. Protein sequence: CASSPDRGAIQYF.

This clonotype has just a few counts. V and J are TRBV27 and TRBJ1-1; 9 bases align to TRBD1. The CDR3 is 13 amino acids. V trimming: 6 bases; J trimming: 8 bases; junction bases outside the gene matches: 7. Germline CDR1 and CDR2: MNHEY and SMNVEV (reference sequence). In nucleotides, the CDR3 is TGTGCCAGCAGACCCGACAGGGGGGGCGAAGCTTTCTTT. Translated: CASRPDRGGEAFF.

This clonotype was seen more than once but under ten times. V usage is TRBV10-3 and J usage is TRBJ1-5; 7 positions match TRBD1. Germline V lookup: CDR1 ENHRY, CDR2 SYGVKD. This CDR3 comprises 13 residues. The V gene end was trimmed by 6 bases and the J gene end by 5 bases; junction bases not matched to a gene: 4. In DNA form, the CDR3 reads TGTGCCATCAGCAGACAGGGCGATCAGCCCCAGCATTTT. It is translated as CAISRQGDQPQHF.

CDR3 sequence: CASSLSAGRISYEQYF. CDR3 nucleotide sequence: TGTGCCAGCAGTTTATCTGCGGGACGGATTTCCTACGAGCAGTACTTC. This chain joins TRBV27 and TRBJ2-7; the D gene is possibly TRBD2 (6 bases). Per germline, CDR1 MNHEY and CDR2 SMNVEV (reference sequence). Between the trimmed V and J ends, which lost 0 bases and 1 base, there was a span of 13 bases. This CDR3 is built from 16 residues.

The chain links TRBV5-1 to TRBJ2-7, with D hard to call. The CDR3 extends over 14 amino acids. Germline V gene lookup returns CDR1 SGHRS and CDR2 YFSETQ. Trimming shortened V by 2 bases and J by 5 bases, and 14 bases separated the two germline ends. For the CDR3, the DNA is TGCGCCAGCAGCTTATTAATGGTTGGCAACGAGCAGTACTTC. Translating it yields CASSLLMVGNEQYF.

This chain links TRBV5-1 with TRBJ2-4, with D perhaps being TRBD1 or TRBD2 (7 bases each). CDR1 and CDR2 from the germline V gene are SGHRS and YFSETQ. Trimming cost V 0 bases and J 11 bases, with 18 bases left between them. The CDR3 extends over 15 amino acids. The CDR3 region has the DNA TGCGCCAGCAGCTTGGGGGGGGGCGACAGGGCTCTTCAGTACTTC. The encoded protein is CASSLGGGDRALQYF.

This chain links TRBV5-1 with TRBJ2-1; 8 bases match TRBD1. Trimming took 3 bases from V and 7 from J; bases not matched to a gene: 9. CDR1 SGHRS and CDR2 YFSETQ come from the germline V gene. The CDR3 consists of 15 residues. CDR3 residues: CASSSISGGENEQFF. The CDR3 coding sequence is TGCGCCAGCAGCTCAATATCAGGGGGCGAAAATGAGCAGTTCTTC.

This clonotype occurred a few times. This chain links TRBV12-3 or TRBV12-4 with TRBJ2-1, with a possible D match to TRBD2 (6 bases). Trimming removed 2 bases at V and 8 bases at J, with 13 bases between. This CDR3 is 14 amino acids long. CDR3 protein: CASSLRGTVDEQFF. The CDR3 DNA sequence: TGTGCCAGCAGTTTACGGGGGACTGTGGATGAGCAGTTCTTC.

This chain connects TRBV10-3 to TRBJ2-1, with 8 bases aligning to TRBD1. The J segment lost 5 bases and the V segment lost 0 bases, leaving 6 bases of the junction unmatched. The germline gives CDR1 ENHRY, CDR2 SYGVKD. The CDR3 runs 16 residues. CDR3 residues: CAISESGQGANNEQFF. For the CDR3, the DNA is TGTGCCATCAGTGAGTCGGGGCAGGGGGCGAACAATGAGCAGTTCTTC.

The chain uses TRBV4-1 and TRBJ1-3; D might be TRBD1 (5 bases). The germline V and J ends were trimmed by 1 base and 4 bases, with 11 bases remaining between them. The CDR3 has 15 amino acids. The germline V gene encodes CDR1 MGHRA and CDR2 YSYEKL. The CDR3 protein is CASSQVNGDGNTIYF. DNA of the CDR3: TGCGCCAGCAGCCAAGTGAACGGGGACGGAAACACCATATATTTT.

In nucleotides, the CDR3 is TGTGCCAGCAGTGAAGAGAGGGGACAGGGGCTCACCTCCGCCAAAAACATTCAGTACTTC. Protein sequence: CASSEERGQGLTSAKNIQYF. The chain has TRBV2 and TRBJ2-4; 10 nucleotides match TRBD1. The trim removed 1 base at V and 1 base at J, leaving 13 bases unmatched. The CDR3 consists of 20 residues. CDR1 SNHLY and CDR2 FYNNEI come from the germline V gene.

This chain uses TRBV12-3 or TRBV12-4 with TRBJ2-7, with a possible D match to TRBD2 (6 bases). Trimming took 0 bases from V and 0 from J, leaving 12 bases between them. This CDR3 has 16 residues. The CDR3 sequence: CASSLARDWVSYEQYF. The CDR3 bases are TGTGCCAGCAGTTTAGCGAGGGACTGGGTCTCCTACGAGCAGTACTTC.

The chain couples TRBV5-1 to TRBJ2-7; TRBD1 agrees at 7 bases. The germline V gene has CDR1 SGHRS and CDR2 YFSETQ. The CDR3 is 15 residues long. The trim removed 8 bases at V and 0 bases at J, leaving 11 bases unmatched. The CDR3 bases are TGCGCCAGATGGAGACCGGGACAGAGCTCCTACGAGCAGTACTTC. It specifies CARWRPGQSSYEQYF.

The V gene is TRBV7-2, the J gene TRBJ2-5; 9 nucleotides align to TRBD2. This CDR3 comprises 14 residues. V gave up 5 bases and J gave up 11 bases; unmatched junction bases: 12. Germline CDR1 SGHTA, CDR2 FQGNSA. The CDR3 DNA reads as TGTGCCAGCAGCCTTAGCGGGAGCGGCAATGAGCAGTACTTC. Amino acid sequence: CASSLSGSGNEQYF.

This clonotype was observed a handful of times. The rearrangement links TRBV30 to TRBJ2-3; 9 nucleotides line up with TRBD2. The CDR3 has 13 amino acids. Germline V gene lookup returns CDR1 GTSNPN and CDR2 SVGIG (reference sequence). The V and J ends lost 5 bases and 1 base, in that order; junction bases with no gene match: 1. CDR3 in DNA: TGTGCCTGGGGGACTAGCCGCACAGATACGCAGTATTTT. This translates into CAWGTSRTDTQYF. The full variable domain, completed using reference TRBV30 and TRBJ2-3, is SQTIHQWPATLVQPVGSPLSLECTVEGTSNPNLYWYRQAAGRGLQLLFYSVGIGQISSEVPQNLSASRPQDRQFILSSKKLLLSDSGFYLCAWGTSRTDTQYFGPGTRLTVL.

The CDR3 nucleotides read TGCAGTGCTAGTCGGGACCGCGCCAATGAGCAGTACTTC. This gives the protein CSASRDRANEQYF. The chain is built from TRBV20-1 and TRBJ2-4; D tentatively reads TRBD1 or TRBD2 (5 bases each). This CDR3 comprises 13 residues. Germline V CDR1 and CDR2: DFQATT, SNEGSKA (reference sequence). The V gene lost 3 bases and the J gene lost 13 bases, with 19 bases spanning the gap.

The chain employs TRBV6-5 and TRBJ2-1; TRBD1 matches at 9 bases. The V gene's germline CDR1 is MNHEY and CDR2 SVGAGI. The CDR3 covers 12 residues. V gave up 9 bases and J gave up 8 bases; unmatched junction bases: 5. The CDR3 DNA sequence: TGTGCCAGTAATACAGGGGGCGATGAGCAGTTCTTC. Its protein product is CASNTGGDEQFF.

The rearrangement joins TRBV7-9 to TRBJ2-1, with a tentative D call TRBD1 (5 bases). V shed 5 bases and J shed 0 bases, with 14 bases lying between them. This CDR3 has 16 residues. Germline loops: CDR1 SEHNR, CDR2 FQNEAQ (reference sequence). CDR3 nucleotide sequence: TGTGCCAGCAGCACCTACAAGGGGCCCTCCTACAATGAGCAGTTCTTC. This gives the protein CASSTYKGPSYNEQFF.

This rearrangement joins TRBV29-1 to TRBJ2-5; a weak D match, TRBD2 (6 bases). The CDR3 runs to 13 residues. CDR1 is SQVTM, CDR2 ANQGSEA, per germline. The CDR3 protein is CSYHIGSSKTQYF. CDR3 sequence (DNA): TGCAGTTATCACATCGGGAGCTCGAAGACCCAGTACTTC.

Here the CDR3 DNA reads TGTGCCAGCAGCCCCAGGGACAGAGCAACTAATGAAAAACTGTTTTTT. Its translation is CASSPRDRATNEKLFF. The chain links TRBV7-9 to TRBJ1-4, with TRBD1 identical over 7 bases. Per germline, CDR1 SEHNR and CDR2 FQNEAQ (reference sequence). The CDR3 totals 16 residues. Trimming removed 5 bases from V and 0 bases from J; junction bases left unmatched: 6.

The rearrangement joins TRBV20-1 to TRBJ2-1; 10 bases align to TRBD2. The CDR3 is 14 amino acids. Germline assignment: CDR1 DFQATT and CDR2 SNEGSKA (reference sequence). J lost 6 bases, V lost 6 bases, and 8 bases had no gene match. The CDR3 protein is CSALSRLAGNEQFF. CDR3 sequence (DNA): TGCAGTGCCCTTTCCCGACTAGCGGGCAATGAGCAGTTCTTC.

This clonotype was detected ten times or more. The rearrangement joins TRBV5-1 to TRBJ2-5; 7 bases line up with TRBD2. V shed 4 bases, J shed 5 bases, and the junction held 5 bases outside the gene matches. The CDR3 contains 13 residues. The germline gives CDR1 SGHRS, CDR2 YFSETQ. CDR3 loop: CASSTHGGETQYF. The DNA for the CDR3 is TGCGCCAGCAGCACCCACGGGGGGGAGACCCAGTACTTC.

The chain carries TRBV20-1 and TRBJ2-3, with 13 bases matching TRBD2. CDR3 length: 14 residues. Germline V CDR1 and CDR2: DFQATT, SNEGSKA (reference sequence). V dropped 6 bases and J dropped 3; count of bases not matched to a gene: 3. As DNA, the CDR3 is TGCAGTGCATGGACTAGCGGGAGTACAGATACGCAGTATTTT. Residues: CSAWTSGSTDTQYF.